What follows are 23 T cell receptor beta chains derived from one specimen sequenced in a study of T cell repertoires in cytomegalovirus infection. MiXCR, run by TCRdb on the reads, gives a single entry per CDR3 protein. Found here are 110,000 or so distinct CDR3 sequences, around 31% of them singletons; the top ten hold around 41%. These receptors have no known antigen. Specimen: CD8+ T cells from cultured PBMCs, collected from culture after CMV antigen stimulation. Receptor source: a human donor in good health (CMV status not recorded). Some clones in this sample may be carry-over from other donors' samples.

This chain connects TRBV7-6 to TRBJ1-2, with D perhaps TRBD1 (6 bases). The CDR3 spans 14 residues. Deletions cut 5 bases from V and 5 bases from J, with 15 bases between. CDR1 is SGHVS, CDR2 FNYEAQ, per germline. Here the CDR3 reads CASSPWTAGYGYTF. The CDR3 bases are TGTGCCAGCAGCCCGTGGACAGCTGGATATGGCTACACCTTC.

This chain uses TRBV5-5 with TRBJ2-1; 7 nucleotides match TRBD1. With V trimmed by 2 bases and J by 7 bases, 9 bases remained unmatched. Looked up from germline, CDR1 is SGHKS and CDR2 is YYEKEE (reference sequence). The CDR3 spans 15 residues. Here the CDR3 DNA reads TGTGCCAGCAGCTTCGGGTTTCTGACAGGGAATGAGCAGTTCTTC. Protein product: CASSFGFLTGNEQFF.

In this sample, this clonotype turned up a few times. The chain has TRBV20-1 and TRBJ1-1, with 9 bases that match TRBD1. The CDR3 has 16 residues. Trimming removed 3 bases from V and 2 bases from J; junction bases left unmatched: 10. Per the germline V gene, CDR1 is DFQATT and CDR2 is SNEGSKA (reference sequence). The CDR3 loop is CSARNLRQGVNTEAFF. The CDR3 nucleotides read TGCAGTGCTAGGAACCTCCGACAGGGGGTAAACACTGAAGCTTTCTTT.

This clonotype was observed a few times. This chain joins TRBV7-2 and TRBJ2-1; the D gene is possibly TRBD2 (5 bases). Trimming cost V 1 base and J 5 bases, with 15 bases left between them. CDR1 is SGHTA, CDR2 FQGNSA, per germline. The CDR3 has 16 residues. CDR3 sequence (DNA): TGTGCCAGCAGCTTAGGTGCCATCGTGCGGGACAATGAGCAGTTCTTC. Its protein product is CASSLGAIVRDNEQFF.

DNA of the CDR3: TGTGCCAGCAGTTTCGGGACAGGGGTGTACGAGCAGTACTTC. Translation gives CASSFGTGVYEQYF. J is TRBJ2-7 and V is TRBV27; 10 positions match TRBD1. The CDR3 covers 14 residues. With 3 bases clipped from V and 4 bases from J, the junction kept 3 bases outside the gene matches. Germline loops: CDR1 MNHEY, CDR2 SMNVEV (reference sequence).

Concerning this clonotype: Possible read error: a much larger clone is one base away. This sequence joins TRBV20-1 and TRBJ2-7; D possibly matches TRBD1 or TRBD2 (5 bases each). V lost 0 bases, J lost 3 bases, and 12 bases lay in between. The CDR3 has 14 amino acids. Germline V gene lookup returns CDR1 DFQATT and CDR2 SNEGSKA (reference sequence). The CDR3 region has the DNA TGCAGTGCTAGAGATGAGGGGAGCTACTACGAGCAGTACTTC. Encoded protein: CSARDEGSYYEQYF.

This clonotype was detected a few times. The rearrangement uses TRBV5-1 and TRBJ2-7, with D possibly being TRBD2 (6 bases). Germline V gene sequence: CDR1 SGHRS, CDR2 YFSETQ. Trimming removed 2 bases from V and 1 base from J, with 13 bases in between. The CDR3 spans 15 residues. CDR3 in DNA: TGCGCCAGCAGCTTTACCGGGGGACTGTCCTACGAGCAGTACTTC. It yields the protein CASSFTGGLSYEQYF.

The chain uses TRBV6-6 and TRBJ2-7; D may match TRBD1 or TRBD2 (5 bases each). The CDR3 loop spans 13 amino acids. CDR1 is MNHNY, CDR2 SVGAGI, per germline (reference sequence). V was clipped by 6 bases and J by 5 bases, with 14 bases between them. The CDR3 coding sequence is TGTGCCAGCAGCCCTGGGACGAACGACGAGCAGTACTTC. This codes for CASSPGTNDEQYF.

Only a few counts were recorded for this clonotype. The chain employs TRBV5-6 and TRBJ2-7, with TRBD1 identical over 8 bases. This CDR3 has 16 amino acids. Germline V gives CDR1 SGHDT, CDR2 YYEEEE. V shed 0 bases, J shed 0 bases, and the junction held 5 bases outside the gene matches. The CDR3 sequence: CASSLEDRGFSYEQYF. The CDR3 coding sequence is TGTGCCAGCAGCTTGGAAGACAGGGGATTCTCCTACGAGCAGTACTTC. The full variable domain, in which reference TRBV5-6 and TRBJ2-7 provide the parts outside the CDR3, is DAGVTQSPTHLIKTRGQQVTLRCSPKSGHDTVSWYQQALGQGPQFIFQYYEEEERQRGNFPDRFSGHQFPNYSSELNVNALLLGDSALYLCASSLEDRGFSYEQYFGPGTRLTVT.

A note on this clonotype: A much larger clone lies a single base off, so this may be a read error. V and J are TRBV7-4 and TRBJ2-7, with a possible D match to TRBD1 (6 bases). The CDR3 has 19 residues. The V gene lost 1 base and the J gene lost 2 bases, with 24 bases spanning the gap. Germline lookup yields CDR1 SGHVT and CDR2 SQSDAQ. The CDR3 reads CASSLGVRARAGEPYEQYF. The CDR3 region has the DNA TGTGCCAGCAGCTTAGGCGTGAGGGCGCGGGCAGGGGAACCCTACGAGCAGTACTTC.

This clonotype was counted only a few times. The chain uses TRBV11-1 and TRBJ2-1, with 10 bases identical to TRBD2. CDR1 SGHAT and CDR2 FQDESV come from the germline V gene (reference sequence). J lost 4 bases, V lost 5 bases, and 8 bases had no gene match. CDR3 size: 16 residues. CDR3 bases: TGTGCCAGCAGCCTCCGAGGACTAGCGGAATACAATGAGCAGTTCTTC. Its protein is CASSLRGLAEYNEQFF.

This clonotype occurred a few times. The rearrangement uses TRBV6-5 and TRBJ2-2; 8 bases are a match to TRBD1. This CDR3 comprises 15 residues. Losses at the gene ends were 6 bases for V and 4 bases for J; bases not matched to a gene: 7. Per the germline V gene, CDR1 is MNHEY and CDR2 is SVGAGI. CDR3 residues: CASRKGQGFTGELFF. DNA of the CDR3: TGTGCCAGCAGAAAAGGACAGGGATTCACCGGGGAGCTGTTTTTT.

The chain carries TRBV5-1 and TRBJ2-5; D could derive from TRBD1 or TRBD2 (6 bases each). This CDR3 spans 14 amino acids. Trimming took off 2 bases at V and 1 base at J, with 9 bases between the two ends. Germline lookup yields CDR1 SGHRS and CDR2 YFSETQ. CDR3 region: CASSFGGPQETQYF. The CDR3 region has the DNA TGCGCCAGCAGCTTCGGGGGCCCCCAAGAGACCCAGTACTTC.

The DNA for the CDR3 is TGTGCCAGCAGAAGAAGGCAGCCCCAGCATTTT. Translation: CASRRRQPQHF. This chain links TRBV9 with TRBJ1-5, with D uncertain. The CDR3 spans 11 residues. Per the germline V gene, CDR1 is SGDLS and CDR2 is YYNGEE. Trimming shortened V by 5 bases and J by 7 bases, and 7 bases separated the two germline ends.

This clonotype was seen many times. The V call is TRBV5-8, the J call TRBJ2-1, with unresolved D. Between the trimmed V and J ends, which lost 5 bases and 6 bases, there was a span of 18 bases. This CDR3 region has 15 residues. Germline CDR1 SGHTS, CDR2 YDEGEE. CDR3 DNA: TGTGCCAGCAGGGAGACCAGCCCTGGGTTCAATGAGCAGTTCTTC. Translation gives CASRETSPGFNEQFF.

V gene TRBV29-1 combines with J gene TRBJ2-7; 9 bases fit TRBD1. This CDR3 has 14 amino acids. The germline CDR1 and CDR2 sequences are SQVTM and ANQGSEA. V lost 1 base to trimming and J lost 1 base; unmatched junction nucleotides: 2. CDR3 loop: CSVEVGTGSYEQYF. The CDR3 DNA sequence: TGCAGCGTTGAAGTGGGGACAGGGTCCTACGAGCAGTACTTC.

This clonotype showed up just once. The genes are TRBV20-1 and TRBJ2-3, with D perhaps given as TRBD1 or TRBD2 (5 bases each). Germline loops: CDR1 DFQATT, CDR2 SNEGSKA (reference sequence). CDR3 length equals 17 residues. Trimming shortened V by 3 bases and J by 0 bases, and 19 bases separated the two germline ends. The chain's CDR3 is CSASLPRWGSSTDTQYF. The CDR3 DNA sequence: TGCAGTGCTAGTTTGCCTCGGTGGGGGAGCAGCACAGATACGCAGTATTTT.

CDR3 in amino acids: CASSLADTGANVLTF. The CDR3 coding sequence is TGTGCCAGCAGCTTAGCGGACACAGGGGCCAACGTCCTGACTTTC. This rearrangement joins TRBV7-8 to TRBJ2-6; D is possibly TRBD1 (5 bases). Trimming took 0 bases from V and 4 from J, leaving 7 bases between them. The CDR3 spans 15 residues. CDR1 and CDR2 (germline): SGHVS, FQNEAQ.

This clonotype has a handful of counts. The chain couples TRBV6-2 or TRBV6-3 to TRBJ1-5; 10 nucleotides line up with TRBD1. CDR1 MNHEY and CDR2 SVGEGT come from the germline V gene. CDR3 length: 14 amino acids. Trimming cost V 6 bases and J 7 bases; bases outside gene matches: 6. The CDR3: CASRPGTGAQPQHF. CDR3 DNA: TGTGCCAGCAGACCTGGGACAGGGGCGCAGCCCCAGCATTTT.

This chain connects TRBV27 to TRBJ2-3; no clear D. The V end was cut by 7 bases, the J end by 3 bases, with 14 bases between. CDR1 and CDR2 (germline): MNHEY, SMNVEV (reference sequence). This CDR3 has 14 residues. The CDR3, as DNA: TGTGCCAGCACTCCCGGGCACGTGACAGATACGCAGTATTTT. This sequence encodes CASTPGHVTDTQYF.

This clonotype was counted only a few times. The chain carries TRBV4-3 and TRBJ1-6, with unresolved D. V gave up 1 base and J gave up 0 bases, with 10 bases separating them. CDR1 is LGHNA, CDR2 YSLEER, per germline. This CDR3 region has 17 residues. Written as DNA, the CDR3 is TGCGCCAGCAGCCAAGCTTACGATAGCTCCTATAATTCACCCCTCCACTTT. Protein product: CASSQAYDSSYNSPLHF.

The V call is TRBV7-9, the J call TRBJ2-3, with D tentatively TRBD2 (5 bases). Germline CDR1 SEHNR, CDR2 FQNEAQ (reference sequence). V was pared by 4 bases and J by 0 bases, with 11 bases between. This CDR3 is 15 amino acids long. As DNA, the CDR3 is TGTGCCAGCAGCTCCGGACTGCCAAGCACAGATACGCAGTATTTT. Translating it yields CASSSGLPSTDTQYF.

This clonotype was seen many times. The rearrangement joins TRBV12-5 to TRBJ1-1; no definite D call. Trimming took off 4 bases at V and 0 bases at J, with 9 bases between the two ends. This CDR3 has 14 residues. Germline V gives CDR1 LGHNT, CDR2 FRNRAP. Written as DNA, the CDR3 is TGTGCTAGTGGTTGGGGTTACATGAACACTGAAGCTTTCTTT. It encodes CASGWGYMNTEAFF.